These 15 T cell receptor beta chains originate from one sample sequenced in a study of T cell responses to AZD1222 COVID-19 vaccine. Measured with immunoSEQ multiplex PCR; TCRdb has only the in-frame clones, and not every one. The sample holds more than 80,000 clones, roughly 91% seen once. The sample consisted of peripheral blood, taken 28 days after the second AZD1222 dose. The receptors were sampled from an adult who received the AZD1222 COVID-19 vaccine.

CDR3 bases: TGTGCCAGCTCACCTCCCGTGGACAGCCTTACCTACGAGCAGTACTTC. This gives the protein CASSPPVDSLTYEQYF. V gene TRBV18 combines with J gene TRBJ2-7, with D perhaps matching TRBD1 (6 bases). The length of the CDR3 is 16 residues. V lost 3 bases to trimming and J lost 2 bases, with 17 bases between them. Germline V CDR1 and CDR2: KGHSH, LQKENI.

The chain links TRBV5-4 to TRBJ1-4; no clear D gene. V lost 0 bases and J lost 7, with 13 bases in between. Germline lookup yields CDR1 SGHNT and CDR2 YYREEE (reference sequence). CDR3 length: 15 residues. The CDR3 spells CASSLEAGRSEKLFF. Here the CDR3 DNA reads TGTGCCAGCAGCTTGGAGGCGGGGAGGAGTGAAAAACTGTTTTTT. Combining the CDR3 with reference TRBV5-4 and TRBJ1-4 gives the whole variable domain ETGVTQSPTHLIKTRGQQVTLRCSSQSGHNTVSWYQQALGQGPQFIFQYYREEENGRGNFPPRFSGLQFPNYSSELNVNALELDDSALYLCASSLEAGRSEKLFFGSGTQLSVL.

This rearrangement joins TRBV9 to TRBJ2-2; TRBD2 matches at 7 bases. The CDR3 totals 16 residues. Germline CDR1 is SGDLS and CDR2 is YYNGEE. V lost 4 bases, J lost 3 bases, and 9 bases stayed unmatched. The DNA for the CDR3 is TGTGCCAGCAGCCCCCTCAGTGGGGGGGACACCGGGGAGCTGTTTTTT. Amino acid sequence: CASSPLSGGDTGELFF. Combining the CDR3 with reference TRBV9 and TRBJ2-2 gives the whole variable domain DSGVTQTPKHLITATGQRVTLRCSPRSGDLSVYWYQQSLDQGLQFLIQYYNGEERAKGNILERFSAQQFPDLHSELNLSSLELGDSALYFCASSPLSGGDTGELFFGEGSRLTVL.

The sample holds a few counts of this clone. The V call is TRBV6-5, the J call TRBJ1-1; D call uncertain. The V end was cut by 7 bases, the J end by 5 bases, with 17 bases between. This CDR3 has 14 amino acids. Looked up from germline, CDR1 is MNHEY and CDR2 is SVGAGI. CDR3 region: CASIQTPGRTEAFF. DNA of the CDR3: TGTGCCAGCATCCAGACCCCCGGGCGAACTGAAGCTTTCTTT.

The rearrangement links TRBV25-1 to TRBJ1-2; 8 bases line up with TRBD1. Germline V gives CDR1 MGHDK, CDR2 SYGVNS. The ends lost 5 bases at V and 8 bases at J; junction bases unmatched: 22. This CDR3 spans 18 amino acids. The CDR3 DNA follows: TGTGCCAGCAGTACACCACAGGGGGACCCCTCCTCCCTCCGGGGCTACACCTTC. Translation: CASSTPQGDPSSLRGYTF.

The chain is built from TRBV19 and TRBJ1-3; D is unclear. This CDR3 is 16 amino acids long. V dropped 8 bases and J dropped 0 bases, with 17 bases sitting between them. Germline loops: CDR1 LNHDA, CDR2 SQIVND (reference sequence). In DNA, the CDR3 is TGTGCCAGTTCGTCCCTGGCAAGGGCCTCTGGAAACACCATATATTTT. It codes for CASSSLARASGNTIYF. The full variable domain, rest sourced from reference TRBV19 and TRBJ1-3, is DGGITQSPKYLFRKEGQNVTLSCEQNLNHDAMYWYRQDPGQGLRLIYYSQIVNDFQKGDIAEGYSVSREKKESFPLTVTSAQKNPTAFYLCASSSLARASGNTIYFGEGSWLTVV.

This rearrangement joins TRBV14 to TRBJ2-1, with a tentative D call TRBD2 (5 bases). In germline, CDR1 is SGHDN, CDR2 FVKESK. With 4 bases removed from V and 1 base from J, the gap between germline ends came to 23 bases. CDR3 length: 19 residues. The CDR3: CASSPPIWTGPGSYNEQFF. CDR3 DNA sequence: TGTGCCAGCAGCCCGCCGATTTGGACCGGCCCGGGGTCCTACAATGAGCAGTTCTTC.

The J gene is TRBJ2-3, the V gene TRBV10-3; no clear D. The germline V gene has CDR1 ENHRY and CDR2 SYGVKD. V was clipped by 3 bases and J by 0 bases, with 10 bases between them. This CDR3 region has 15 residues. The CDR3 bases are TGTGCCATCAGTGATACAGCTACTAGCACAGATACGCAGTATTTT. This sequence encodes CAISDTATSTDTQYF.

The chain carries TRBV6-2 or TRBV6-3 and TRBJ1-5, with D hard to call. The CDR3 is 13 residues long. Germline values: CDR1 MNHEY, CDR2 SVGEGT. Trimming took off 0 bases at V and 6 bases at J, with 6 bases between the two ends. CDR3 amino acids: CASSYSSFQPQHF. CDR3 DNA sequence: TGTGCCAGCAGTTACTCTTCGTTTCAGCCCCAGCATTTT.

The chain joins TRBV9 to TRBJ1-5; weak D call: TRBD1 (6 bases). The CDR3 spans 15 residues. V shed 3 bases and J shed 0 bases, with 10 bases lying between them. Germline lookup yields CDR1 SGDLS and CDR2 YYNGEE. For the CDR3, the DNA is TGTGCCAGCAGCGCGGAAGGGGGTAGCAATCAGCCCCAGCATTTT. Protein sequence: CASSAEGGSNQPQHF.

This CDR3 is CASSYSTATSNYGYTF. DNA of the CDR3: TGTGCCAGCAGTTACTCCACAGCCACCTCTAACTATGGCTACACCTTC. The J gene is TRBJ1-2, the V gene TRBV6-5; no firm D call. V was clipped by 0 bases and J by 0 bases, with 11 bases between them. CDR3 length: 16 residues. Per the germline V gene, CDR1 is MNHEY and CDR2 is SVGAGI.

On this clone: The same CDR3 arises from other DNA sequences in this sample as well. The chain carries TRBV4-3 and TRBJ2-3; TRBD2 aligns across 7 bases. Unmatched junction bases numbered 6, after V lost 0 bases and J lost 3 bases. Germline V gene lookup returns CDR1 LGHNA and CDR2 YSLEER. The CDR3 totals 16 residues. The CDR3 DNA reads TGCGCCAGCAGCCAAGATTCCAGCGGGGTGACAGATACGCAGTATTTT. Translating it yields CASSQDSSGVTDTQYF.

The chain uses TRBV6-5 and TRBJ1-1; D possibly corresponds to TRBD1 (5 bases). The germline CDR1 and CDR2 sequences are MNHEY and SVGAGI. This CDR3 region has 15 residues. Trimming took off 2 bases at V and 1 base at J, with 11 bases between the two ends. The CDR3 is CASSYGIGANTEAFF. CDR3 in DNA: TGTGCCAGCAGTTACGGGATCGGGGCGAACACTGAAGCTTTCTTT.

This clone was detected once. CDR3 in amino acids: CASSQTLSTGRRVREQYF. DNA for the CDR3: TGTGCCAGCAGCCAGACCCTCTCCACGGGGCGTAGAGTCCGCGAGCAGTACTTC. The V call is TRBV7-8, the J call TRBJ2-7; D may match TRBD1 or TRBD2 (5 bases each). This CDR3 comprises 18 residues. From germline, CDR1 is SGHVS and CDR2 FQNEAQ. V gave up 5 bases and J gave up 6 bases, with 29 bases separating them.

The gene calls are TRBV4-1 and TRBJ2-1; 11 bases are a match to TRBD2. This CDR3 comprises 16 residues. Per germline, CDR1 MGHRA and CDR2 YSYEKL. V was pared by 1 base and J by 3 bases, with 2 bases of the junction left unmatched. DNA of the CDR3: TGCGCCAGCAGCCAAGTAGGACTAGCGGGCTACAATGAGCAGTTCTTC. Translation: CASSQVGLAGYNEQFF.